This T cell receptor (beta chain) was recorded in a study of T cell responses to AZD1222 COVID-19 vaccine. Study results and limitations: At baseline, just a handful of AZD1222 recipients tested seropositive. Of spike-specific TCRs, nearly half reportedly target regions left unmutated in variants. Donors were chiefly white British, with a greater number of females, and clonal diversity was perhaps underestimated. Samples come after the peak T cell response, not at day 14.

Sequencing used immunoSEQ multiplex PCR; TCRdb keeps in-frame clones, though not all of them. The sample holds 70,000 to 95,000 clones, around 92% seen once. J was trimmed by 6 bases and V by 5 bases; bases with no gene match: 10. This CDR3 spans 16 amino acids. CDR1 is SEHNR, CDR2 FQNEAQ, per germline (reference sequence). Turning to this clone: The antigen is undetermined.

The input for sequencing was peripheral blood, taken on day 0 of MenACWY control vaccination. The source is an adult in good health. The J gene is TRBJ1-6, the V gene TRBV7-9; TRBD1 aligns across 7 bases. The CDR3 here is CASSGEGQLPNSPLHF. CDR3 sequence (DNA): TGTGCCAGCAGCGGCGAGGGACAGCTTCCTAATTCACCCCTCCACTTT.